The clone carrying this TCR beta chain has ten or more counts. What it recognizes is unknown. The data are from a study of metastatic and nonmetastatic thyroid tumors. On the study more broadly: The comparison covered peripheral blood and tumor or nodule tissue in malignant and benign thyroid patients. Study-level results: TCR beta diversity was reportedly significantly higher in malignant thyroid tumors than benign nodules, in blood and tumor.

Per the study methods: Clinicopathological groups supplied CDR3 differences that were used to build a distant-metastasis classifier for papillary thyroid cancer. TCRdb reprocessed the PCR reads using MiXCR. The V and J calls follow TCRdb's processing rather than the paper's. This sample has fewer than 25,000 clones; roughly 23% occur once, and the top ten carry over 55%. V was trimmed by 5 bases and J by 2 bases, leaving 12 bases between them. Germline lookup yields CDR1 MNHEY and CDR2 SVGEGT. CDR3 length: 14 amino acids. Nobody among the patients had been given any treatment before thyroid surgery. The chain employs TRBV6-2 or TRBV6-3 and TRBJ2-5, with D maybe TRBD2 (5 bases). Material for sequencing was blood. The receptor was derived from a male donor with papillary thyroid cancer or a benign thyroid nodule (not recorded which). Some clones in this sample may be carry-over from other donors' samples. CDR3 nucleotide sequence: TGTGCCAGCAGTCAAAATGGGGAGCAAGAGACCCAGTACTTC. Translated, it gives CASSQNGEQETQYF.